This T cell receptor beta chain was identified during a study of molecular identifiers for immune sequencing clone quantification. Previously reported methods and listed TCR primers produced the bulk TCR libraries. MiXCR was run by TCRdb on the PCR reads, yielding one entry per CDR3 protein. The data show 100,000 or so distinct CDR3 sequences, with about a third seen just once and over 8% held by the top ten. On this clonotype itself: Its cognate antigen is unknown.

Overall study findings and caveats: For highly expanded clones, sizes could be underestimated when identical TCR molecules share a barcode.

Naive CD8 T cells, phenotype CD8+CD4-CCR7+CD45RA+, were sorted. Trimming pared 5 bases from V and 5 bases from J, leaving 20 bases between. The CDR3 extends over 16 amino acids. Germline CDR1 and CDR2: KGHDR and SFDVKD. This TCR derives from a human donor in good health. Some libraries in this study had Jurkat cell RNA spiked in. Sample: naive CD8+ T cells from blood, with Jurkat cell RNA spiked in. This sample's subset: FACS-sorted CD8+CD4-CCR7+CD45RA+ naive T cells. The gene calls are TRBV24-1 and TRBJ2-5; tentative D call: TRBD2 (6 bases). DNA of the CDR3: TGTGCCACCAGTGCCGTTGGTGGCGGGATGGGGGAGACCCAGTACTTC. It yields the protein CATSAVGGGMGETQYF.